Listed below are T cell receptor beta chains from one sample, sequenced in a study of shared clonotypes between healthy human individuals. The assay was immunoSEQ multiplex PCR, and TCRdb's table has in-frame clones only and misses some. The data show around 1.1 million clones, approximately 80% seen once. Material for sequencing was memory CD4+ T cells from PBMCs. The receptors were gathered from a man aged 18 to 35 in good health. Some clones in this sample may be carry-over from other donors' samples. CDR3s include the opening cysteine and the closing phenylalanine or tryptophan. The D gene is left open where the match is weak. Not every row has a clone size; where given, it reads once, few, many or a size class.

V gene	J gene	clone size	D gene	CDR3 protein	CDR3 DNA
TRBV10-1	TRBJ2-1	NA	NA	CASNNEQFF	TGCGCCAGCAACAATGAGCAGTTCTTC
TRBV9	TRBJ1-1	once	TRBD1	CASSVSGQGNTEAFF	TGTGCCAGCAGCGTTTCCGGACAGGGGAACACTGAAGCTTTCTTT
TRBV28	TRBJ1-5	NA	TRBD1	CASSSTGTGEQPQHF	TGTGCCAGCAGTTCGACCGGGACAGGGGAACAGCCCCAGCATTTT
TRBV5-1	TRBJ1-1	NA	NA	CASSLGSQGAEAFF	TGCGCCAGCAGCTTGGGTAGTCAGGGAGCTGAAGCTTTCTTT
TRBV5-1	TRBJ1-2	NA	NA	CASSLESGSLRTNYGYTF	TGCGCCAGCAGCTTGGAATCCGGTTCGTTACGAACTAACTATGGCTACACCTTC
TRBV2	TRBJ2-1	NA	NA	CASSGRGAKNEQFF	TGTGCCAGCAGTGGTCGGGGGGCGAAAAATGAGCAGTTCTTC
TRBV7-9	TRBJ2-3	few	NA	CASNSGLPYSFSTDTQYF	TGTGCCAGTAATTCGGGACTCCCCTACTCGTTTAGCACAGATACGCAGTATTTT
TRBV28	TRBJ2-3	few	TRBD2	CASSFGRGVITDTQYF	TGTGCCAGCAGTTTCGGGAGGGGAGTGATCACAGATACGCAGTATTTT
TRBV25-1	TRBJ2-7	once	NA	CASSPTLDPYEQYF	TGTGCCAGCAGTCCTACTTTGGATCCATACGAGCAGTACTTC
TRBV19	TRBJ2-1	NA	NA	CASRRGSVNEQFF	TGTGCCAGTAGGCGGGGATCCGTGAATGAGCAGTTCTTC
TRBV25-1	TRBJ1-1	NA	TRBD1	CASQPSGQGAIEAFF	TGTGCCAGCCAACCCTCGGGACAGGGAGCTATTGAAGCTTTCTTT
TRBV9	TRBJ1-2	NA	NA	CASSPSDGSIYGYTF	TGTGCCAGCAGCCCCTCTGATGGTTCCATCTATGGCTACACCTTC
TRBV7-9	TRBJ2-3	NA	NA	CASSLRLQGVADTQYF	TGTGCCAGCAGCTTAAGGCTCCAAGGGGTCGCAGATACGCAGTATTTT
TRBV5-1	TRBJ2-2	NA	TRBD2	CASKQRENTGELFF	TGCGCCAGCAAGCAGCGGGAGAACACCGGGGAGCTGTTTTTT
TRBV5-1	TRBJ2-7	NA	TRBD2	CASSREGGGGLIQQYF	TGCGCCAGCAGCCGGGAGGGCGGTGGCGGGCTCATTCAGCAGTACTTC
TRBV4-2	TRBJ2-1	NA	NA	CASSQASTSSYNEQFF	TGTGCCAGCAGCCAAGCAAGCACAAGCTCCTACAATGAGCAGTTCTTC
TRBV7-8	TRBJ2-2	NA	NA	CASSLGGRGYAGELFF	TGTGCCAGCAGCTTAGGGGGAAGGGGGTACGCCGGGGAGCTGTTTTTT
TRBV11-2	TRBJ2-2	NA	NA	CASSFQGQVGELFF	TGTGCCAGCAGCTTCCAGGGTCAGGTCGGGGAGCTGTTTTTT